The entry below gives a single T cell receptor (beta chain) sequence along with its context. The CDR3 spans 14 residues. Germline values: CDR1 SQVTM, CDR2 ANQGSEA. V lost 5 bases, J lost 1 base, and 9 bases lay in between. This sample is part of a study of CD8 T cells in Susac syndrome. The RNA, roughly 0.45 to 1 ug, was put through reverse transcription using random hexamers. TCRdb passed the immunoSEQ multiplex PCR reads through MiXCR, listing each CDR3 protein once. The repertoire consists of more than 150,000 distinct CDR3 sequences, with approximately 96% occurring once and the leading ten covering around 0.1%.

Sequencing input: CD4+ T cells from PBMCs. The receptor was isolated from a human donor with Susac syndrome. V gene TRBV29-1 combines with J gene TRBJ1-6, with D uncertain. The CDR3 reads CSVRSGSYNSPLHF. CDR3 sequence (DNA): TGCAGCGTTCGATCAGGATCCTATAATTCACCCCTCCACTTT.